The 4 T cell receptor beta chains given below trace back to one sample, sequenced in a study of blood T cells in healthy people across ages. The second PCR ran about 6 to 11 cycles with a sample-barcoded 5' primer and J-beta primers. In TCRdb, the 5' RACE reads were re-called with MiXCR into one record per CDR3 protein. The sample shows fewer than 2,000,000 distinct CDR3 sequences, about two fifths of them seen only once. The sequenced material came from blood. The receptors were sampled from a human donor in good health.

This chain links TRBV20-1 with TRBJ2-7; D is perhaps TRBD2 (7 bases). This CDR3 has 14 residues. Per germline, CDR1 DFQATT and CDR2 SNEGSKA (reference sequence). Trimming shortened V by 1 base and J by 2 bases, and 12 bases separated the two germline ends. The CDR3 bases are TGCAGTGCTAGAGCTTGGGGGGGGCCCTACGAGCAGTACTTC. Translation: CSARAWGGPYEQYF.

The chain employs TRBV29-1 and TRBJ1-4; D might be TRBD1 (5 bases). The V end was cut by 6 bases, the J end by 0 bases, with 14 bases between. The CDR3 runs to 15 residues. Germline CDR1 reads SQVTM; CDR2 reads ANQGSEA. CDR3 in DNA: TGCAGCGTCCGGGACGCCGGTGCAACTAATGAAAAACTGTTTTTT. Translating it yields CSVRDAGATNEKLFF.

There are a few counts of this clonotype. The V gene is TRBV7-9, the J gene TRBJ2-4; D ambiguous. V was clipped by 5 bases and J by 0 bases, with 11 bases between them. Germline V gene sequence: CDR1 SEHNR, CDR2 FQNEAQ (reference sequence). This CDR3 is 15 amino acids long. The CDR3 DNA reads TGTGCCAGCAGCCCACGCTATCTAGCCAAAAACATTCAGTACTTC. Translating gives CASSPRYLAKNIQYF.

This clonotype was found a few times. This chain connects TRBV7-2 to TRBJ2-5; D unclear. V lost 5 bases to trimming and J lost 1 base, with 14 bases between them. The CDR3 contains 15 residues. Germline V CDR1 and CDR2: SGHTA, FQGNSA. CDR3 sequence: CASSPQTRTQETQYF. CDR3 in DNA: TGTGCCAGCAGCCCGCAAACCCGGACCCAAGAGACCCAGTACTTC.